These T cell receptor beta chains were read from a single sample in a study of human T cells and chemical hapten exposure. Using its own MiXCR run on the RACE reads, TCRdb lists one record per CDR3 protein. In the table there are 150,000 to 200,000 distinct CDR3 sequences, approximately 29% of which are singletons. The material was whole blood, obtained in connection with sensitization to the hapten diphenylcyclopropenone (DPC). The receptors were sampled from a woman between 25 and 40 years old with alopecia areata. Some clones in this sample may be carry-over from other donors' samples. Both conserved end residues are part of each CDR3. The D gene is left open where the match is weak. Clone size is stated in some rows and not others, as once, few, many or a class when expanded.

size	D	V	J	DNA	CDR3
-	TRBD2	TRBV7-2	TRBJ2-2	TGTGCCAGCACCCTAAAGGCGGGAGGAGGCGGGGAGCTGTTTTTT	CASTLKAGGGGELFF
few	-	TRBV28	TRBJ1-1	TGTGCCAGCAGTTTTACAGGGAAAGGCGAAGCTTTCTTT	CASSFTGKGEAFF
-	-	TRBV2	TRBJ1-1	TGTGCCAGCAGTGCACAGGGATACACTGAAGCTTTCTTT	CASSAQGYTEAFF
once	TRBD1	TRBV12-3/TRBV12-4	TRBJ1-5	TGTGCCAGCACCCCTGGGGGGACAGACAATCAGCCCCAGCATTTT	CASTPGGTDNQPQHF
few	TRBD1	TRBV29-1	TRBJ1-2	TGCAGCGTTGAAGACGGTGGCGGCATGACAGGGGGATTTGGCTACACCTTC	CSVEDGGGMTGGFGYTF
-	-	TRBV7-2	TRBJ2-7	TGTGCCAGCAGCTCCACAGGGAACGAGCAGTACTTC	CASSSTGNEQYF
few	-	TRBV5-6	TRBJ2-1	TGTGCCAGCAGCTTGGTCCTCTACCGGAGCTCCTACAATGAGCAGTTCTTC	CASSLVLYRSSYNEQFF
-	-	TRBV28	TRBJ1-5	TGTGCCAGCAGTCTGACACAGGGCGGCCTAAGCAATCAGCCCCAGCATTTT	CASSLTQGGLSNQPQHF
-	-	TRBV2	TRBJ1-2	TGTGCCAGCAGGACGGCAGGGGAAAACTATGGCTACACCTTC	CASRTAGENYGYTF
few	TRBD1	TRBV6-2/TRBV6-3	TRBJ2-3	TGTGCCAGCAGTAGACAGGGTAGAGGAGATACGCAGTATTTT	CASSRQGRGDTQYF
many	-	TRBV27	TRBJ2-5	TGTGCCAGCAGTTTACTCGGGCCCGAGACCCAGTACTTC	CASSLLGPETQYF
many	-	TRBV28	TRBJ1-2	TGTGCCAGCAGTTTAGGGCTGGGAGGATATGGCTACACCTTC	CASSLGLGGYGYTF
few	-	TRBV18	TRBJ1-4	TGTGCCAGCTCACCAAGGGTCGCAGGGGCCGGAGGCAATGAAAAACTGTTTTTT	CASSPRVAGAGGNEKLFF
few	TRBD2	TRBV28	TRBJ2-1	TGTGCCACCGACTCCTCCGGGACTAGCGGGAGGGATCCTCTGTTCTTC	CATDSSGTSGRDPLFF
-	TRBD2	TRBV25-1	TRBJ2-1	TGTGCCAGCAGTGATCAGACTAGCGGGGTCGTGGAGCAGTTCTTC	CASSDQTSGVVEQFF
-	TRBD1	TRBV10-3	TRBJ2-3	TGTGCCATCAGTGAAACCCCGGGACAGGGTCCTCGGTATTTT	CAISETPGQGPRYF
few	-	TRBV28	TRBJ1-5	TGTGCCAGCACCTTAAGGTTCGGGAATCAGCCCCAGCATTTT	CASTLRFGNQPQHF
few	-	TRBV18	TRBJ2-7	TGTGCCAGCTCGCCCCAGGTAGGGACCGACTTACTCGAGCAGTACTTC	CASSPQVGTDLLEQYF
few	-	TRBV11-1	TRBJ2-1	TGTGCCAGCAGCTTAGTACGAACACAGGGAAATGAGCAGTTCTTC	CASSLVRTQGNEQFF
few	-	TRBV5-1	TRBJ2-5	TGCGCCAGCAGCTCCAACAACCAAGAGACCCAGTACTTC	CASSSNNQETQYF
-	TRBD1	TRBV7-9	TRBJ1-2	TGTGCCAGCAGCTTCGGACAGGCAGATGGCTACACCTTC	CASSFGQADGYTF
few	-	TRBV7-2	TRBJ2-7	TGTGCCAGCAGCTTAATAGTTACTTACGAGCAGTACTTC	CASSLIVTYEQYF
-	TRBD1	TRBV27	TRBJ1-5	TGTGCCAGCAGTTTACAGGGGGGCTATAGCAATCAGCCCCAGCATTTT	CASSLQGGYSNQPQHF
few	TRBD1	TRBV12-3/TRBV12-4	TRBJ1-5	TGTGCCAGCAGTAGAGACAGGGACTTCAATCAGCCCCAGCATTTT	CASSRDRDFNQPQHF
few	TRBD2	TRBV29-1	TRBJ2-3	TGCAGCGTTGACAGGGGCGGGGGGTTGGCAGATACGCAGTATTTT	CSVDRGGGLADTQYF
-	-	TRBV5-1	TRBJ2-3	TGCGCCAGCAGCTTTGACAGGCCAGACACAGATACGCAGTATTTT	CASSFDRPDTDTQYF
-	-	TRBV7-2	TRBJ2-3	TGTGCCAGCAGCCGTTACACAGATACGCAGTATTTT	CASSRYTDTQYF
-	-	TRBV5-6	TRBJ2-3	TGTGCCAGCAGCTTGATCGCTGCTGCAGGGTCCGCAGATACGCAGTATTTT	CASSLIAAAGSADTQYF
-	-	TRBV6-2/TRBV6-3	TRBJ2-7	TGTGCCAGCAGTGTCGGGGGAATGTACGAGCAGTACTTC	CASSVGGMYEQYF
-	-	TRBV27	TRBJ2-3	TGTGCCAGCAGTTCCCCGAACACAGATACGCAGTATTTT	CASSSPNTDTQYF
-	TRBD2	TRBV7-9	TRBJ2-2	TGTGCCAGCAGCTTATTTTGGACTAGCGCCGAGGGCACCGGGGAGCTGTTTTTT	CASSLFWTSAEGTGELFF
-	TRBD1	TRBV6-1	TRBJ2-1	TGTGCCAGCAGTACCGGGACAGGGCGCTACAATGAGCAGTTCTTC	CASSTGTGRYNEQFF
-	TRBD1	TRBV4-3	TRBJ1-5	TGCGCCAGCAGCCAAGGGACAGGGGGGCGGTTGGAGCCCCAGCATTTT	CASSQGTGGRLEPQHF
-	-	TRBV6-5	TRBJ2-2	TGTGCCAGCAGTTACCTGCCCAGGGCCGACACCGGGGAGCTGTTTTTT	CASSYLPRADTGELFF
-	TRBD1	TRBV29-1	TRBJ2-5	TGCAGCGCAACGACAGGGGGCGGACAGACCCAGTACTTC	CSATTGGGQTQYF
few	-	TRBV4-3	TRBJ1-2	TGCGCCAGCAGCCAAGATTCAGGGCAGTATGGCTACACCTTC	CASSQDSGQYGYTF
few	TRBD1	TRBV28	TRBJ1-2	TGTGCCAGCAGGGGACAGGGGATACATGGCTACACCTTC	CASRGQGIHGYTF
-	-	TRBV29-1	TRBJ1-1	TGCAGCGTTGTCGAGTTTATGAACACTGAAGCTTTCTTT	CSVVEFMNTEAFF
few	-	TRBV20-1	TRBJ2-5	TGCAGTGCTGGACGGGGGGCGCAGGAGACCCAGTACTTC	CSAGRGAQETQYF
-	TRBD1	TRBV4-2	TRBJ1-4	TGTGCCAGCAGCCGAATGGGGCGAGGCAGGACAGGGGAGGAAAAACTGTTTTTT	CASSRMGRGRTGEEKLFF
-	-	TRBV28	TRBJ2-7	TGTGCCAGCAGTAGTCGGGCCCTCTCCTACGAGCAGTACTTC	CASSSRALSYEQYF
few	-	TRBV7-2	TRBJ1-1	TGTGCCAGCAGCTCGTACCCCCCAAGGGGCACTGAAGCTTTCTTT	CASSSYPPRGTEAFF
-	-	TRBV5-1	TRBJ2-1	TGCGCCAGCAGCGCACGAGTGGGGGCGGGGCCGCACAATGAGCAGTTCTTC	CASSARVGAGPHNEQFF
few	TRBD1	TRBV29-1	TRBJ1-1	TGCAGCGTTGTGAGACAGGGGGTAGTTGAAGCTTTCTTT	CSVVRQGVVEAFF